The TCR beta chain described here comes from a study of T cell responses to AZD1222 COVID-19 vaccine (dated by TCRdb to the early 2020s). About the full investigation: Because spike-specific TCR depth and breadth did not differ between the two schedules, AZD1222 recipients who got a second dose at roughly 4 weeks were pooled with those who got a second dose at roughly 12 weeks. TCR sequencing covered approximately 230 trial participants: 200 to 220 given two doses of AZD1222 and 26 given two doses of MenACWY control vaccine. Enrollment into the trials was organized by age into subgroups of 18-55, 56-69 and 70-plus years, and those subgroups contained roughly 150, 30 and 60 TCR-sequenced participants, respectively.

The CDR3 regions of human TCRbeta chains were subjected to immunosequencing. On the study's bioinformatics: TCRs in the repertoires were compared against a reference library of SARS-CoV-2-specific TCRs that had been generated with the MIRA antigen-specificity platform. Breadth was defined as the fraction of unique TCRs that were SARS-CoV-2-associated. Depth was defined as the fraction of total T cells that were SARS-CoV-2-associated. Using the MIRA data, every spike-specific TCR was mapped to the spike region that the TCR reacted to and assigned to either a CD4 or a CD8 class. Log10-transformed breadth and depth values were compared by one-way ANOVA with Sidak's multiple comparisons tests. The clones in this table, taken by TCRdb from immuneACCESS, are in-frame only. Not every clone is retained; where verified, under half of the shortfall comes from an unresolved V gene, and the cause of the rest is unknown. The D gene and trimming were derived from the DNA, and the V and J assignments and clone size from that table. In this sample the table shows roughly 150,000 clones, 91% of which occur a single time. The ten largest clones represent more than 1.3% of the sample.

Regarding this clone: Its antigen is still unknown. Per-base qualities were not stored, and no clone one base away is much larger.

The CDR3 sequence holds 18 residues, the cysteine and phenylalanine included. Just the 54-base CDR3 DNA is kept, in frame starting at base 1. Cut back by 1 base and 4 bases, the V and J ends lie 20 bases apart. CDR1 and CDR2 are read off the germline V gene as SGHTA and FQGNSA. On the study overall, not on this receptor specifically: In the small 56-69-year group, the increase in depth fell short of significance, most likely because of low power. After two AZD1222 doses, spike-specific TCR breadth and depth were significantly higher than at day 0 and than in MenACWY recipients. Only six or seven AZD1222 recipients were SARS-CoV-2 seropositive at baseline, limiting conclusions about previously exposed vaccinees. CD4 TCRs associated with the vaccine covered the entire spike protein, and the dominant responses were in regions 160-218 and 743-854. Reportedly, close to half of the unique spike-specific TCRs recognized epitopes lying outside the regions that are mutated in the B.1.351 and B.1.1.7 variants. No day 14 peak-response samples were available, so repertoires were characterized only after the peak T cell response. Most participants were white British and females outnumbered males, and the authors suggested that clonal diversity may have been underestimated.

This sample's time point label indicates: baseline before first vaccination. Vaccinee samples were obtained from the UK trials COV001 and COV002, which included a single-blind randomized controlled phase 2/3 trial of AZD1222 (ChAdOx1 nCoV-19) in healthy adults. Trial participant PBMC samples were collected at day 0 and day 28 after the second dose for TCRbeta chain sequencing. The TCR comes from an adult in good health. The sample here was peripheral blood, taken on day 0 of AZD1222 vaccination. Recombination connected TRBV7-2 to TRBJ2-1; matching of 6 bases hints at TRBD1 as the D gene. The CDR3 sequence is CASSLGGPPGHGYNEQFF. The sequenced DNA: TGTGCCAGCAGCTTAGGGGGGCCCCCGGGACACGGATACAATGAGCAGTTCTTC.